The rows below give T cell receptor beta chains drawn from one sample of a study of control samples from healthy donors and cancer patients. Data came from immunoSEQ multiplex PCR; TCRdb stores just in-frame clones and leaves some out. The table records approximately 150,000 clones, about 95% of them present only once. Input material: PBMCs. These receptors were collected from a man aged 55-75 years with colorectal cancer. The CDR3 runs from the conserved cysteine through the conserved F or W. A D gene is named only where the DNA matches it firmly. Some rows have no size entry. The others give once, few or many, or a class for an expanded clone.

V	size	D	J	CDR3	DNA
TRBV11-2	once	-	TRBJ2-1	CASSLDGTKYAEQFF	TGTGCCAGCAGCTTAGATGGCACTAAGTACGCTGAGCAGTTCTTC
TRBV1	once	-	TRBJ2-2	CTSSQGRNTGELFF	TGCACCAGCAGCCAAGGACGGAACACCGGGGAGCTGTTTTTT
TRBV3-1/TRBV3-2	-	-	TRBJ2-7	CASGDAAYEQYF	TGTGCCAGCGGGGACGCCGCCTACGAGCAGTACTTC
TRBV15	once	-	TRBJ2-3	CATSRETGTNTQYF	TGTGCCACCAGCAGAGAGACAGGGACTAATACGCAGTATTTT
TRBV4-1	once	-	TRBJ1-6	CASSQGQPVGSPLHF	TGCGCCAGCAGCCAAGGTCAGCCGGTAGGATCACCCCTCCACTTT
TRBV24-1	once	-	TRBJ1-3	CATSDEGDTIYF	TGTGCCACCAGTGATGAAGGAGACACCATATATTTT
TRBV4-1	-	-	TRBJ2-7	CASSQDPGREQYF	TGCGCCAGCAGCCAAGACCCAGGGCGCGAGCAGTACTTC
TRBV19	-	-	TRBJ2-2	CASSMLGQNTGELFF	TGTGCCAGTAGTATGTTAGGGCAGAACACCGGGGAGCTGTTTTTT
TRBV5-1	-	-	TRBJ2-7	CASSAGKTGIYEQYF	TGCGCCAGCAGCGCGGGGAAAACAGGGATCTACGAGCAGTACTTC
TRBV10-2	-	-	TRBJ1-1	CASQDMNTEAFF	TGCGCCAGCCAGGACATGAACACTGAAGCTTTCTTT
TRBV7-8	-	TRBD1	TRBJ1-6	CASSLAGVAGGNSPLHF	TGTGCCAGCAGCTTAGCTGGGGTGGCAGGGGGTAATTCACCCCTCCACTTT
TRBV15	-	-	TRBJ1-1	CATSRGIDAKAFF	TGTGCCACCAGCAGAGGTATTGACGCTAAAGCTTTCTTT
TRBV27	-	-	TRBJ2-7	CASSLSAVGHYEQYF	TGTGCCAGCAGTTTATCGGCTGTGGGTCACTACGAGCAGTACTTC
TRBV19	-	TRBD2	TRBJ2-7	CASSIPGLAHEQYF	TGTGCCAGTAGTATCCCGGGACTAGCGCACGAGCAGTACTTC
TRBV3-1/TRBV3-2	-	-	TRBJ1-1	CASSQGGGTEAFF	TGTGCCAGCAGCCAAGGAGGAGGAACTGAAGCTTTCTTT
TRBV27	-	-	TRBJ2-7	CASSDGSSYEQYF	TGTGCCAGCTCCGACGGTAGCTCCTACGAGCAGTACTTC
TRBV6-1	-	-	TRBJ2-5	CASSTMTPTQYF	TGTGCCAGCAGTACAATGACCCCGACCCAGTACTTC
TRBV7-9	-	TRBD2	TRBJ2-1	CASSHDPGGYNEQFF	TGTGCCAGCAGCCACGATCCGGGGGGGTACAATGAGCAGTTCTTC
TRBV5-4	-	-	TRBJ1-2	CASSLDRVEGYTF	TGTGCCAGCAGCTTGGACAGGGTAGAAGGCTACACCTTC
TRBV7-2	once	-	TRBJ1-5	CASSASFNQPQHF	TGTGCCAGCAGCGCCAGTTTCAATCAGCCCCAGCATTTT
TRBV30	-	TRBD1	TRBJ1-2	CAWRNPGSGGYGYTF	TGTGCCTGGAGGAACCCCGGGTCAGGGGGCTATGGCTACACCTTC
TRBV12-3/TRBV12-4	-	-	TRBJ1-2	CASSLTANYGYTF	TGTGCCAGCAGTTTGACAGCTAACTATGGCTACACCTTC
TRBV3-1/TRBV3-2	-	-	TRBJ1-1	CASSQVLGNTEAFF	TGTGCCAGCAGCCAAGTCTTGGGGAACACTGAAGCTTTCTTT
TRBV2	-	-	TRBJ2-7	CASSGKSYEQYF	TGTGCCAGCAGTGGTAAAAGCTACGAGCAGTACTTC
TRBV18	-	TRBD1	TRBJ2-7	CASSPGQGGRAHYEQYF	TGTGCCAGCTCACCTGGACAGGGAGGTCGGGCCCACTACGAGCAGTACTTC
TRBV29-1	-	TRBD2	TRBJ2-3	CSVLSGGSTDTQYF	TGCAGCGTTCTGAGCGGGGGGAGCACAGATACGCAGTATTTT
TRBV7-2	-	TRBD1	TRBJ1-4	CASSAGQLDNEKLFF	TGTGCCAGCAGCGCGGGACAGTTAGATAATGAAAAACTGTTTTTT
TRBV6-5	-	-	TRBJ1-1	CASSYSRDLNTEAFF	TGTGCCAGCAGTTACTCTCGGGACTTGAACACTGAAGCTTTCTTT
TRBV25-1	-	TRBD1	TRBJ2-2	CASSELEDRVAPGELFF	TGTGCCAGCAGTGAATTGGAGGACAGGGTAGCACCCGGGGAGCTGTTTTTT
TRBV2	-	-	TRBJ1-1	CASSVLRVNTEAFF	TGTGCCAGCAGCGTCCTCAGGGTGAACACTGAAGCTTTCTTT
TRBV5-1	-	-	TRBJ2-7	CASSPGLTGPSYEQYF	TGCGCCAGCAGCCCCGGGCTCACGGGTCCCTCCTACGAGCAGTACTTC
TRBV6-5	-	-	TRBJ1-1	CASSTSDNSLAFF	TGTGCCAGCAGCACTTCTGATAATAGCTTGGCTTTCTTT
TRBV29-1	-	-	TRBJ1-1	CSVEQPGETEAFF	TGCAGCGTTGAGCAGCCCGGAGAGACTGAAGCTTTCTTT
TRBV7-8	-	TRBD2	TRBJ2-5	CASSAGLAGGPPLETQYF	TGTGCCAGCAGCGCAGGACTAGCGGGGGGCCCACCCCTAGAGACCCAGTACTTC
TRBV30	-	-	TRBJ2-5	CAWSPYWTVQETQYF	TGTGCCTGGAGTCCTTACTGGACTGTCCAAGAGACCCAGTACTTC